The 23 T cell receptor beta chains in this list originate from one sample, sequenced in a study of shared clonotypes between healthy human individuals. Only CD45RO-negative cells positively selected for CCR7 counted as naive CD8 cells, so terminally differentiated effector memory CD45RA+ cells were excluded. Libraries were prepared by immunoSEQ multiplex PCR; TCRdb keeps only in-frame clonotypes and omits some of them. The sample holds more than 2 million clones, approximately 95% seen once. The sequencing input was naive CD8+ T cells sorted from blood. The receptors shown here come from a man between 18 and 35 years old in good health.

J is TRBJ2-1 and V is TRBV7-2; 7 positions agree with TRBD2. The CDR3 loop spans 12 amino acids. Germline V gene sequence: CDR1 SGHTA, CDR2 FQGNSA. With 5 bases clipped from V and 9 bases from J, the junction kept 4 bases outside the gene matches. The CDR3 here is CASSQGEGEQFF. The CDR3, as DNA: TGTGCCAGCAGCCAAGGGGAGGGTGAGCAGTTCTTC.

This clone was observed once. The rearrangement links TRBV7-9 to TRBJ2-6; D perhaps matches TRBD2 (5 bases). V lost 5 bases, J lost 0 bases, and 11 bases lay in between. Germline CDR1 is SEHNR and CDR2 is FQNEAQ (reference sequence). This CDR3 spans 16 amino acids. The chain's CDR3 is CASSPTGSSGANVLTF. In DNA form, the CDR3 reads TGTGCCAGCAGCCCAACTGGGAGCTCTGGGGCCAACGTCCTGACTTTC.

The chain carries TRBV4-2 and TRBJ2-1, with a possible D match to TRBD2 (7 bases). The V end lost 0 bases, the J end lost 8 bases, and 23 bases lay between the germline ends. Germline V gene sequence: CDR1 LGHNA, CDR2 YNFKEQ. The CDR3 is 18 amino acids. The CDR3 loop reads CASSQDFTSGGLGDEQFF. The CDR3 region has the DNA TGTGCCAGCAGCCAAGATTTCACATCGGGGGGCCTCGGCGATGAGCAGTTCTTC.

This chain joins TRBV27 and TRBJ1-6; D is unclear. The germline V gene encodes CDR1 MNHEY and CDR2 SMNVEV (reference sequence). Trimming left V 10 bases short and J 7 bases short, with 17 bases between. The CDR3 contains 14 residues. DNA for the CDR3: TGTGCCACTGCGGCAGGACTAACCAATTCACCCCTCCACTTT. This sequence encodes CATAAGLTNSPLHF.

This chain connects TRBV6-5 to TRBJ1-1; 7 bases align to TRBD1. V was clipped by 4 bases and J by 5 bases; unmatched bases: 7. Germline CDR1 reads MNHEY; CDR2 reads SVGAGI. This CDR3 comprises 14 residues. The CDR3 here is CASSSLTGNTEAFF. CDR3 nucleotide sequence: TGTGCCAGCAGTTCCCTGACAGGGAATACTGAAGCTTTCTTT.

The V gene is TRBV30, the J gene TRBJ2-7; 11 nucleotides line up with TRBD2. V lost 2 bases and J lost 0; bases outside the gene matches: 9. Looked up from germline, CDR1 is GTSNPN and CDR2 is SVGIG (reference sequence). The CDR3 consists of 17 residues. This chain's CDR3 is CAWSFGPSGGLSYEQYF. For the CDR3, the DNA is TGTGCCTGGAGTTTCGGGCCTAGCGGGGGGCTCTCCTACGAGCAGTACTTC.

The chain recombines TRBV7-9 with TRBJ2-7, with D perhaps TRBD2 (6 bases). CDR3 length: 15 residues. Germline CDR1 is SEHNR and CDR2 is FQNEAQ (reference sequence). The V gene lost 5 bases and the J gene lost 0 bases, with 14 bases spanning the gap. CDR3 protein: CASSRGTESSYEQYF. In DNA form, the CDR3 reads TGTGCCAGCAGCCGGGGGACGGAGAGCTCCTACGAGCAGTACTTC.

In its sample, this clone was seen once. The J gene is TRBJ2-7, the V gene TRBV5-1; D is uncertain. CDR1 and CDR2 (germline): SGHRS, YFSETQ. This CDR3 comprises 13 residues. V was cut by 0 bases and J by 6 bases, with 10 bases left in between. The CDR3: CASSLVTLSEQYF. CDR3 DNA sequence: TGCGCCAGCAGCTTGGTAACCTTGAGCGAGCAGTACTTC.

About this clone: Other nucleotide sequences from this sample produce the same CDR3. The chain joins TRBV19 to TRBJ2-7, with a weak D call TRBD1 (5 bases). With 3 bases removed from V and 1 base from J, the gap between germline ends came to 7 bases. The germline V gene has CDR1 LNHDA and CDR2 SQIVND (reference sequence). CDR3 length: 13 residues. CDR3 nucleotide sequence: TGTGCCAGTAGTATGGGGCTATCCTACGAGCAGTACTTC. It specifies CASSMGLSYEQYF. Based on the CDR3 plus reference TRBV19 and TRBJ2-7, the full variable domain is DGGITQSPKYLFRKEGQNVTLSCEQNLNHDAMYWYRQDPGQGLRLIYYSQIVNDFQKGDIAEGYSVSREKKESFPLTVTSAQKNPTAFYLCASSMGLSYEQYFGPGTRLTVT.

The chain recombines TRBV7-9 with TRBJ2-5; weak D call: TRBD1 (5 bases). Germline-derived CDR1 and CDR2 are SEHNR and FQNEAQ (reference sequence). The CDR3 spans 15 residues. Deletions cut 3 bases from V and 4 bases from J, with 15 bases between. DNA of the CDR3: TGTGCCAGCAGCTTGGTCCAGGGTACCCCAGAGACCCAGTACTTC. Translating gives CASSLVQGTPETQYF.

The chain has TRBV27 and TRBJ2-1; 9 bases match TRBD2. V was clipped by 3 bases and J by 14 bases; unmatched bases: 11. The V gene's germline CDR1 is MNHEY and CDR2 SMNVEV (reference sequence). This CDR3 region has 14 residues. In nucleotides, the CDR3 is TGTGCCAGCAGTTTTCGGGCTAGCGGGGCTGGCGAGTTCTTC. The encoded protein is CASSFRASGAGEFF.

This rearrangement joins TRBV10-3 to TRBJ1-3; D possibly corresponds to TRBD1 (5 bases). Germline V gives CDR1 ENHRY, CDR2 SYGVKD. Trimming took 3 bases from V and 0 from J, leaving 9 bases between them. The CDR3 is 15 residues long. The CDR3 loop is CAISDTDSSGNTIYF. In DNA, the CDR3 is TGTGCCATCAGTGACACAGACAGCTCTGGAAACACCATATATTTT.

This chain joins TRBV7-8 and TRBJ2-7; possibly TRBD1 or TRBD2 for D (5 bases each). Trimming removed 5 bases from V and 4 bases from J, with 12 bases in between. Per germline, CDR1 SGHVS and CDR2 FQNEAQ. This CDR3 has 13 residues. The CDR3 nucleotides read TGTGCCAGCAGCCTCGGGGCCAGATACGAGCAGTACTTC. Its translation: CASSLGARYEQYF.

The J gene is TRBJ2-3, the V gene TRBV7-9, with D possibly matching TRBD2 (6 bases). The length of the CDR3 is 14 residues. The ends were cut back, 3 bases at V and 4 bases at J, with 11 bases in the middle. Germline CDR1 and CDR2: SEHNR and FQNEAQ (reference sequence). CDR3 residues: CASSFGGGSDTQYF. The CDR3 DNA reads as TGTGCCAGCAGCTTCGGGGGAGGCTCAGATACGCAGTATTTT.

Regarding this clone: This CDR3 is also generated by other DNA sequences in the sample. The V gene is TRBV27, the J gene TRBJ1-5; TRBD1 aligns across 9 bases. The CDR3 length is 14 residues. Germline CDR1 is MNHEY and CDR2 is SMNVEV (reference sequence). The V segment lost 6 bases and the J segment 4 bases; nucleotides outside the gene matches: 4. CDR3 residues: CASRGQGGNQPQHF. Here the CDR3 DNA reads TGTGCCAGCAGGGGACAGGGTGGTAATCAGCCCCAGCATTTT.

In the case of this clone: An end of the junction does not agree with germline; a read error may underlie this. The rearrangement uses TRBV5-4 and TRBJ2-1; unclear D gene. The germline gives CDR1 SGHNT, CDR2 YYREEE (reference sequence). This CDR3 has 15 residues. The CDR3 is CASTLSLGVNNEQFF. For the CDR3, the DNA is TGTGCCAGCACCTTGTCCCTTGGTGTGAACAATGAGCAGTTCTTC.

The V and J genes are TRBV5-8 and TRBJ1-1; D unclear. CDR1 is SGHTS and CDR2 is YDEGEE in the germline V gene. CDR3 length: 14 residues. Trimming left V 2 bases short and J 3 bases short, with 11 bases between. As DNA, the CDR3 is TGTGCCAGCAGCTTCGGGGAAGGGTACACTGAAGCTTTCTTT. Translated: CASSFGEGYTEAFF.

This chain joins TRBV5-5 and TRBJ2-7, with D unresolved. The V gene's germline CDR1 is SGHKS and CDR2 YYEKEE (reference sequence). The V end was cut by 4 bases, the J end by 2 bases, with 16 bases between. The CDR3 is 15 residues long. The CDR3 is CASSLFFADAYEQYF. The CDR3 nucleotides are TGTGCCAGCAGCCTCTTCTTCGCCGACGCCTACGAGCAGTACTTC.

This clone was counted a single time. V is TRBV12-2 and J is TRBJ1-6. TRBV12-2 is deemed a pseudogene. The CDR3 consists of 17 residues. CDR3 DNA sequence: TGTGCAAGTCGTCCCGATGGTGCCCCGGGCGGTAATTCACCCCTCCACTTT. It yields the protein CASRPDGAPGGNSPLHF.

CDR3 sequence: CASSLRTEKLFF. CDR3 in DNA: TGTGCCAGCAGCTTACGAACTGAAAAACTGTTTTTT. This chain joins TRBV7-9 and TRBJ1-4; D remains unclear. Germline V gene data show CDR1 as SEHNR and CDR2 as FQNEAQ (reference sequence). Trimming cost V 2 bases and J 7 bases, with 5 bases left between them. The CDR3 runs 12 residues.

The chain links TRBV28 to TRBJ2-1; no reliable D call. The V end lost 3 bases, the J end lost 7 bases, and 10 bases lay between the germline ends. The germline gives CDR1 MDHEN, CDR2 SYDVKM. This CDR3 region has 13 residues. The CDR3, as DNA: TGTGCCAGCAGTTTGGCCCATTCGAATGAGCAGTTCTTC. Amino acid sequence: CASSLAHSNEQFF. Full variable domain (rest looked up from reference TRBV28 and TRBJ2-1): DVKVTQSSRYLVKRTGEKVFLECVQDMDHENMFWYRQDPGLGLRLIYFSYDVKMKEKGDIPEGYSVSREKKERFSLILESASTNQTSMYLCASSLAHSNEQFFGPGTRLTVL.

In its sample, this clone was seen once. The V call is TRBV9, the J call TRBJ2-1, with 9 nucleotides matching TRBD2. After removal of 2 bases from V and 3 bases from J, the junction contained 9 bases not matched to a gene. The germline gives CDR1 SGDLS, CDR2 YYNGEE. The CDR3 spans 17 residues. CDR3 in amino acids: CASSVDPVAGDYNEQFF. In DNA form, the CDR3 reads TGTGCCAGCAGCGTGGACCCCGTAGCGGGAGACTACAATGAGCAGTTCTTC.

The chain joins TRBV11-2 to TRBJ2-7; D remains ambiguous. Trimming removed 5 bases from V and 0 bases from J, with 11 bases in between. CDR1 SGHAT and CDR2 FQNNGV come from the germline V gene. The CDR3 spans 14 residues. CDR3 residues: CASSGGDSSYEQYF. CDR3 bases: TGTGCCAGCAGCGGTGGGGATAGCTCCTACGAGCAGTACTTC.